The source of this TCR beta chain is a study of beta chain features in type 1 diabetes. The germline gives CDR1 SGHDN, CDR2 FVKESK. Trimming removed 5 bases from V and 4 bases from J; junction bases left unmatched: 6. This CDR3 region has 14 residues. Of the isolated RNA, all was reverse transcribed, and so the sequenced material was expressed TCRB transcripts. A few million reads were obtained on average from naive, central memory and regulatory T cell samples. TCRdb's copy holds only in-frame clones and misses some; the assay was immunoSEQ multiplex PCR. The data show under 300,000 clones, 8% seen once.

The source is a woman younger than 35 in good health. Sequencing input: central memory CD4+ T cells from blood. This chain links TRBV14 with TRBJ2-5; 8 nucleotides agree with TRBD2. The CDR3 DNA reads TGTGCCAGCAGCAAAACGGGAGGGCGAGAGACCCAGTACTTC. Encoded protein: CASSKTGGRETQYF.